The 21 T cell receptor beta chains below all came from one sample that was sequenced in a study of regulatory T cells in long-lasting Graves disease. Library construction for TCR beta used iRepertoire HTBI primers and Arm-PCR of CDR3 regions. TCRdb redid the calling of the multiplex PCR reads with MiXCR, one entry per CDR3 protein. The top ten hold about a quarter of the sample, which has about 420,000 distinct CDR3 sequences, roughly a quarter seen once. Time point denoted: persistent/refractory GD, antithyroid drugs over 5 years with positive TRAb. RNA isolated from PBMCs was used to make the TCR library. Specimen: peripheral blood mononuclear cells (PBMCs), collected when the disease was refractory, from a patient treated with antithyroid drugs. Every receptor here comes from a female donor with Graves disease.

As regards this clonotype: A much bigger clone sits one base away, suggesting this may be a read error. The V call is TRBV2, the J call TRBJ1-1; no firm D call. V dropped 11 bases and J dropped 11 bases, with 24 bases sitting between them. The CDR3 contains 13 residues. Germline V gives CDR1 SNHLY, CDR2 FYNNEI. CDR3 sequence (DNA): TGTGCCGGTAAAATTAATTCCCCCGACCGGGCTTTCTTT. Its translation is CAGKINSPDRAFF.

This clonotype was counted many times. CDR3 DNA sequence: TGTGCCAGCAGTTTACTGACAGGGAACTATGGCTACACCTTC. This encodes CASSLLTGNYGYTF. The J gene is TRBJ1-2, the V gene TRBV28, with 7 positions matching TRBD1. The CDR3 sequence is 14 residues long. Per the germline V gene, CDR1 is MDHEN and CDR2 is SYDVKM. V was pared by 2 bases and J by 2 bases, with 2 bases of the junction left unmatched.

V is TRBV25-1 and J is TRBJ2-7; D perhaps matches TRBD2 (6 bases). This CDR3 has 15 amino acids. CDR1 and CDR2 (germline): MGHDK, SYGVNS. Trimming took 1 base from V and 5 from J, leaving 15 bases between them. CDR3 DNA sequence: TGTGCCAGCAGTGAATGGGGCGGGAAGACCGACGAGCAGTACTTC. As protein: CASSEWGGKTDEQYF.

The V call is TRBV2, the J call TRBJ2-7; possibly TRBD2 for D (5 bases). V was pared by 6 bases and J by 4 bases, with 13 bases between. The CDR3 consists of 13 residues. The germline V gene encodes CDR1 SNHLY and CDR2 FYNNEI. DNA of the CDR3: TGTGCCAGCAGCAACTCGGACTCTTACGAGCAGTACTTC. This gives the protein CASSNSDSYEQYF.

This clonotype appeared a few times. The rearrangement links TRBV5-1 to TRBJ2-7, with 13 bases lining up with TRBD2. With 4 bases clipped from V and 2 bases from J, the junction kept 6 bases outside the gene matches. The CDR3 extends over 16 amino acids. Germline values: CDR1 SGHRS, CDR2 YFSETQ. This chain's CDR3 is CASSPSGTSGTYEQYF. DNA for the CDR3: TGCGCCAGCAGCCCGTCCGGGACTAGCGGGACCTACGAGCAGTACTTC.

This clonotype has only a few counts. V gene TRBV3-1 combines with J gene TRBJ2-4; a possible D gene is TRBD2 (5 bases). The CDR3 consists of 15 residues. CDR1 LGHDT and CDR2 YNNKEL come from the germline V gene (reference sequence). V lost 1 base to trimming and J lost 9 bases, with 16 bases between them. The CDR3 here is CASSQGTGINAIQYF. Written as DNA, the CDR3 is TGTGCCAGCAGCCAAGGTACCGGGATCAATGCCATTCAGTACTTC.

This clonotype was recorded at least ten times. V is TRBV12-3 or TRBV12-4 and J is TRBJ2-5, with 8 bases aligning to TRBD1. Trimming removed 10 bases from V and 0 bases from J; junction bases left unmatched: 16. The CDR3 is made up of 17 amino acids. The CDR3: CATRVQGATPYQETQYF. The CDR3 DNA follows: TGTGCCACCAGGGTCCAGGGGGCAACCCCGTACCAAGAGACCCAGTACTTC.

At least ten counts were recorded for this clonotype. This rearrangement joins TRBV12-3 or TRBV12-4 to TRBJ1-2; no clear D gene. The germline V and J ends were trimmed by 3 bases and 4 bases, with 6 bases remaining between them. The CDR3 is made up of 12 amino acids. CDR3 sequence: CASSLSAYGYTF. The CDR3, as DNA: TGTGCCAGCAGTTTGTCAGCCTATGGCTACACCTTC.

This clonotype has a handful of counts. The rearrangement uses TRBV7-9 and TRBJ2-2; the match to TRBD2 covers 9 bases. V lost 3 bases to trimming and J lost 5 bases; unmatched junction nucleotides: 4. The V gene's germline CDR1 is SEHNR and CDR2 FQNEAQ (reference sequence). CDR3 length equals 15 residues. CDR3 in DNA: TGTGCCAGCAGCTTTAGCGGGAGAGGTACCGGGGAGCTGTTTTTT. Protein product: CASSFSGRGTGELFF.

This clonotype was counted only a few times. The chain couples TRBV30 to TRBJ1-3; D possibly corresponds to TRBD1 (5 bases). The germline CDR1 and CDR2 sequences are GTSNPN and SVGIG (reference sequence). The CDR3 is made up of 15 amino acids. V lost 0 bases to trimming and J lost 3 bases, with 12 bases between them. The CDR3 DNA is TGTGCCTGGAGTGTACCTGGGGGGATTGGAAACACCATATATTTT. It is translated as CAWSVPGGIGNTIYF.

The J gene is TRBJ1-5, the V gene TRBV5-1; possibly TRBD1 for D (6 bases). There are 16 residues in the CDR3. Per germline, CDR1 SGHRS and CDR2 YFSETQ. The V gene lost 2 bases and the J gene lost 11 bases, with 23 bases spanning the gap. DNA of the CDR3: TGCGCCAGCAGCTTAGGACCCGACAGGCCTAGGAGGGCCCAGCATTTT. Amino acids: CASSLGPDRPRRAQHF.

The J gene is TRBJ2-2, the V gene TRBV10-3, with D possibly matching TRBD2 (6 bases). The CDR3 contains 15 residues. The germline V and J ends were trimmed by 4 bases and 3 bases, with 12 bases remaining between them. Germline assignment: CDR1 ENHRY and CDR2 SYGVKD. The CDR3 loop reads CAISVTGSDTGELFF. CDR3 sequence (DNA): TGTGCCATCAGTGTGACCGGGAGCGACACCGGGGAGCTGTTTTTT.

A word on this clonotype: Germline and junction disagree at one end, which may indicate a read error. The chain combines TRBV7-9 with TRBJ2-7; D not certain. The CDR3 runs 12 residues. Germline V gene sequence: CDR1 SEHNR, CDR2 FQNEAQ (reference sequence). DNA for the CDR3: TGTGCCAGCAGCGTAGGGTCCTCCGAGCAGTACTTC. It codes for CASSVGSSEQYF.

This clonotype came up many times. CDR3 sequence reads: CASSSRWYEQYF. The DNA for the CDR3 is TGTGCCAGCAGCTCCCGGTGGTACGAGCAGTACTTC. V gene TRBV28 combines with J gene TRBJ2-7; D is unclear. This CDR3 is built from 12 residues. The V gene's germline CDR1 is MDHEN and CDR2 SYDVKM. Trimming took 6 bases from V and 4 from J, leaving 10 bases between them. Together with reference TRBV28 and TRBJ2-7, the CDR3 gives the full variable domain: DVKVTQSSRYLVKRTGEKVFLECVQDMDHENMFWYRQDPGLGLRLIYFSYDVKMKEKGDIPEGYSVSREKKERFSLILESASTNQTSMYLCASSSRWYEQYFGPGTRLTVT.

The V call is TRBV28, the J call TRBJ2-1; 10 bases are a match to TRBD1. CDR1 MDHEN and CDR2 SYDVKM come from the germline V gene. This CDR3 has 15 amino acids. V shed 7 bases, J shed 4 bases, and the junction held 7 bases outside the gene matches. CDR3 in amino acids: CASTAGGQGYNEQFF. The CDR3 DNA is TGTGCCAGCACCGCCGGGGGACAGGGGTACAATGAGCAGTTCTTC.

The sample holds many counts of this clonotype. This chain's CDR3 is CASNLVLRVVNSPLHF. The DNA for the CDR3 is TGTGCCAGCAATCTAGTTTTGAGGGTGGTAAATTCACCCCTCCACTTT. J is TRBJ1-6 and V is TRBV2; D not certain. The germline gives CDR1 SNHLY, CDR2 FYNNEI. V was shortened by 7 bases and J by 7 bases, with 20 bases between the two germline ends. The length of the CDR3 is 16 residues.

The gene calls are TRBV6-2 or TRBV6-3 and TRBJ2-7; D possibly corresponds to TRBD2 (7 bases). This CDR3 comprises 14 residues. The germline gives CDR1 MNHEY, CDR2 SVGEGT. V was clipped by 2 bases and J by 2 bases, with 10 bases between them. This CDR3 is CASSYGRGTYEQYF. For the CDR3, the DNA is TGTGCCAGCAGTTACGGGAGGGGGACCTACGAGCAGTACTTC.

This clonotype was detected ten times or more. The chain combines TRBV7-2 with TRBJ2-7, with TRBD2 identical over 11 bases. The CDR3 consists of 16 residues. Germline CDR1 and CDR2: SGHTA and FQGNSA. V gave up 5 bases and J gave up 2 bases; unmatched junction bases: 8. The CDR3 sequence is CASSQFMTSGTYEQYF. CDR3 DNA: TGTGCCAGCAGCCAGTTTATGACTAGCGGGACCTACGAGCAGTACTTC.

The table lists this clonotype with a few counts. The rearrangement links TRBV27 to TRBJ1-2; D possibly corresponds to TRBD1 (5 bases). The CDR3 sequence is 15 residues long. Trimming removed 4 bases from V and 4 bases from J, with 16 bases in between. The germline V gene encodes CDR1 MNHEY and CDR2 SMNVEV (reference sequence). The CDR3 DNA reads TGTGCCAGCAGTTCTCCGGGACGGGGAGGCTATGGCTACACCTTC. Amino acid sequence: CASSSPGRGGYGYTF.

The sample holds many counts of this clonotype. V gene TRBV11-1 combines with J gene TRBJ2-2; D possibly corresponds to TRBD1 (6 bases). This CDR3 has 12 amino acids. Germline CDR1 SGHAT, CDR2 FQDESV (reference sequence). The ends were cut back, 4 bases at V and 6 bases at J, with 6 bases in the middle. The CDR3 sequence: CASSSGAGELFF. CDR3 bases: TGTGCCAGCAGCTCAGGGGCCGGGGAGCTGTTTTTT.

This clonotype was detected ten times or more. V gene TRBV10-3 combines with J gene TRBJ2-7, with 7 bases lining up with TRBD1. Germline assignment: CDR1 ENHRY and CDR2 SYGVKD. Unmatched junction bases numbered 6, after V lost 2 bases and J lost 2 bases. The CDR3 consists of 15 residues. CDR3 loop: CAISEPTTGTYEQYF. In DNA form, the CDR3 reads TGTGCCATCAGTGAGCCGACGACAGGGACCTACGAGCAGTACTTC.